This T cell receptor beta chain was recovered during a study of blood T cell repertoires in COVID-19. In the study overall: Sources were T cells, B-cell-depleted T cells, or PBMCs; the material itself was cDNA or gDNA.

Germline assignment: CDR1 MNHEY and CDR2 SMNVEV (reference sequence). The V segment lost 4 bases and the J segment 0 bases; nucleotides outside the gene matches: 3. The CDR3 sequence is 15 residues long. In the original processing: Using reference gene primer amplification, nucleated cell counts were estimated. Using immunoSEQ multiplex PCR, the repertoire was profiled, and TCRdb retains in-frame clones only, with some absent. V, J and clone size are those of that table, while D and trimming were read from the DNA. Of roughly 120,000 clones in the sample, around 80% are singletons; the top ten hold less than 9%.

This sequence joins TRBV27 and TRBJ2-7; 10 positions match TRBD1. Specimen: peripheral blood. This sequence originates from a man in his 70s with active or convalescent COVID-19. The CDR3 is CASSYRDRGSYEQYF. The DNA of the CDR3 is TGTGCCAGCAGTTACCGGGACAGGGGCTCCTACGAGCAGTACTTC.